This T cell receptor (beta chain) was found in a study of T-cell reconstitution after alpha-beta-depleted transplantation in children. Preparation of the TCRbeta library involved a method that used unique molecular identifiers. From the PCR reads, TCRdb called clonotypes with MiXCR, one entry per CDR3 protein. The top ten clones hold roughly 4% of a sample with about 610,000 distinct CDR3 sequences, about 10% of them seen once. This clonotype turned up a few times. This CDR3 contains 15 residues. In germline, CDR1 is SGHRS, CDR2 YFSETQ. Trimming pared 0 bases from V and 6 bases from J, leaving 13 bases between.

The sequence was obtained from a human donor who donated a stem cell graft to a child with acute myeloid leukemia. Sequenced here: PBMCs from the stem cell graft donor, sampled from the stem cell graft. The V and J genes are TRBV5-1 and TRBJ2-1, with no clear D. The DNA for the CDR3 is TGCGCCAGCAGCTTGGGGCCCGACAAGCGCAATGAGCAGTTCTTC. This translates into CASSLGPDKRNEQFF.